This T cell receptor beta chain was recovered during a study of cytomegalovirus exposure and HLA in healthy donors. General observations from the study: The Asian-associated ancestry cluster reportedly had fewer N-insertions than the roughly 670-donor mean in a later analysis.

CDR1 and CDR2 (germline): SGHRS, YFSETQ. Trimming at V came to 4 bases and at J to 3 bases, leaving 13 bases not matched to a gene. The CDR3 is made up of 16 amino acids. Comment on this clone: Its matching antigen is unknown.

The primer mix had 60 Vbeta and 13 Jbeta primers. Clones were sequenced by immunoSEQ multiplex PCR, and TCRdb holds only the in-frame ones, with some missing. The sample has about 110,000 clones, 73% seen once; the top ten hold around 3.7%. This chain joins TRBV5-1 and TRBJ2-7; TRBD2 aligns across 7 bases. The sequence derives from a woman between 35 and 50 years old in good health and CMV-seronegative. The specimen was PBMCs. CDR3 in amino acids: CASSPGGAGSFYEQYF. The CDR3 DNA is TGCGCCAGCAGCCCGGGTGGAGCGGGGAGCTTCTACGAGCAGTACTTC.